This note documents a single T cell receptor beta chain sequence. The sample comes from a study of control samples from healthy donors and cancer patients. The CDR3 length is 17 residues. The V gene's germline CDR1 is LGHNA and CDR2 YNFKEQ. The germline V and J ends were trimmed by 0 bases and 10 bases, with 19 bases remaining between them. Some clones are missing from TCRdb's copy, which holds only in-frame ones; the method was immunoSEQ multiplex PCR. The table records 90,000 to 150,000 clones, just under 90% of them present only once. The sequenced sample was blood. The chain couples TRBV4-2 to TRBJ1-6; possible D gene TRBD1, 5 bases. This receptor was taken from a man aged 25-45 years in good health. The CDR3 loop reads CASSQDLHGEGWSPLHF. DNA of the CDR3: TGTGCCAGCAGCCAAGATTTACATGGGGAGGGGTGGTCACCCCTCCACTTT.